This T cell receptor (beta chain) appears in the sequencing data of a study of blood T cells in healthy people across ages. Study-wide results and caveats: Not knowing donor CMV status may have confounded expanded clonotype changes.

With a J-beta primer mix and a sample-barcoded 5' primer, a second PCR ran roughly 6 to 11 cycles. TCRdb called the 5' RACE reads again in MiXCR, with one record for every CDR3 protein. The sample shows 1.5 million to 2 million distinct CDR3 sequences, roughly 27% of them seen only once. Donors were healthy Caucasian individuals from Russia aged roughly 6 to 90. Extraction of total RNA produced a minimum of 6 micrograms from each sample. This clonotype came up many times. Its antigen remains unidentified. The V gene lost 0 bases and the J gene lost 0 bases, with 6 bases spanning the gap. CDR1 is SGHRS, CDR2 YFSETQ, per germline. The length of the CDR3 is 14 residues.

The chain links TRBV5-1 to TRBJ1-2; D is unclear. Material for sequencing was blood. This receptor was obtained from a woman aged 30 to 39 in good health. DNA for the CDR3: TGCGCCAGCAGCTTGGCAGCCTCTAACTATGGCTACACCTTC. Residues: CASSLAASNYGYTF. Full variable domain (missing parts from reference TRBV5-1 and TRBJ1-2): KAGVTQTPRYLIKTRGQQVTLSCSPISGHRSVSWYQQTPGQGLQFLFEYFSETQRNKGNFPGRFSGRQFSNSRSEMNVSTLELGDSALYLCASSLAASNYGYTFGSGTRLTVV.